A selection of T cell receptor beta chains follows, all from one sample in a study of blood T cell repertoires in COVID-19. Clones were read by immunoSEQ multiplex PCR, and TCRdb kept only the in-frame ones, dropping some. The table lists 150,000 to 200,000 clones, approximately 80% of them singletons. Sequencing used peripheral blood. The receptors were sampled from a human donor in a cohort sampled during active COVID-19. The CDR3 runs from the conserved cysteine through the conserved F or W.

j_call	v_call	cdr3_aa
TRBJ2-3	TRBV7-9	CASSSRLESTDTQYF
TRBJ2-5	TRBV20-1	CSASADSGTQETQYF
TRBJ1-1	TRBV5-1	CASSLGQGGTEAFF
TRBJ1-2	TRBV12-3/TRBV12-4	CASSTAVKGGYTF
TRBJ1-4	TRBV4-1	CASSLRAGGTNEKLFF
TRBJ2-5	TRBV24-1	CATSAGTVQETQYF
TRBJ2-2	TRBV4-1	CASSQESGQGAGGELFF
TRBJ2-7	TRBV6-5	CASSQAGGQPFEQYF
TRBJ1-6	TRBV3-1/TRBV3-2	CARRTGALSSYNSPLHF
TRBJ1-1	TRBV3-1/TRBV3-2	CASSQVLQPNTEAFF
TRBJ2-5	TRBV9	CASSVRAGGTEETQYF
TRBJ1-2	TRBV3-1/TRBV3-2	CASSQDRGNGYTF
TRBJ2-5	TRBV7-2	CASSLGGEARLETQYF
TRBJ2-1	TRBV10-3	CAISDMGLAGSNEQFF
TRBJ1-2	TRBV5-1	CASGWDDRGFSGYTF
TRBJ1-5	TRBV30	CAWSAGSNQPQHF
TRBJ2-3	TRBV6-5	CASSRDRESDTQYF
TRBJ1-5	TRBV7-9	CASSRHRVGENQPQHF
TRBJ1-4	TRBV28	CASSPANEKLFF
TRBJ2-4	TRBV15	CATSRDRSTSVGAKNIQYF
TRBJ2-2	TRBV7-3	CASSPWTSGRASNTGELFF
TRBJ2-5	TRBV7-2	CASSPSRGGQETQYF
TRBJ1-3	TRBV28	CASEGADLSSGNTIYF
TRBJ2-7	TRBV7-2	CASSFSGYTSYEQYF
TRBJ1-2	TRBV6-6	CASSFTGTGGYGYTF
TRBJ2-2	TRBV25-1	CASSESGVVSGELFF
TRBJ2-1	TRBV29-1	CSVARFDRGGSYNEQFF
TRBJ1-2	TRBV3-1/TRBV3-2	CASSQGQILRNYGYTF
TRBJ2-1	TRBV7-6	CASSLEGTSPHEQFF
TRBJ1-1	TRBV4-3	CASSQDRLMNTEAFF
TRBJ1-2	TRBV6-5	CASCSDRVGYGYTF
TRBJ2-1	TRBV19	CASQTAGRHNEQFF
TRBJ1-1	TRBV27	CASSLSRVRQAGNTEAFF
TRBJ1-6	TRBV4-3	CASSQDRTGHNSPLHF
TRBJ1-1	TRBV27	CASSRREGAMSNTEAFF